This TCR beta chain was sequenced during a study of cytotoxic CD8 clonotypes in ibrutinib-treated CLL. Study information: Results showed around 24 partial and 2 complete responses; following median about 68 months, roughly 14 remained remitted, about 12 advanced. After a median around 12 months on treatment (6 to 36), response samples were drawn. Study-wide results and limits: Patients had baseline clonality above age-matched healthy donors, and this clonality moved with circulating CD8+ T-cell counts.

Of note for this clone: The target antigen is unknown.

This CDR3 comprises 12 residues. Per germline, CDR1 GTSNPN and CDR2 SVGIG (reference sequence). The V end lost 0 bases, the J end lost 9 bases, and 10 bases lay between the germline ends. The protocol was immunoSEQ multiplex PCR, while the TCRdb copy is restricted to in-frame clones and leaves out a portion. This table holds 9,400 or so clones, approximately 60% found once. This specimen was PBMCs, taken before ibrutinib treatment. This receptor was taken from a human donor with chronic lymphocytic leukemia. The chain is built from TRBV30 and TRBJ2-3; the D gene could be TRBD1 or TRBD2 (6 bases each). The chain's CDR3 is CAWSVLGGTQYF. The CDR3 region has the DNA TGTGCCTGGAGTGTACTCGGGGGCACGCAGTATTTT.